Listed here are 23 T cell receptor beta chains from one sample, sequenced in a study of blood T cells in healthy people across ages. The second PCR ran roughly 6 to 11 cycles with a sample-barcoded 5' primer and J-beta primers. TCRdb redid the calling of the 5' RACE reads with MiXCR, one entry per CDR3 protein. The sample lists fewer than 900,000 distinct CDR3 sequences, roughly 40% seen once, with 10% to 15% in the top ten. The sample consisted of blood. Receptor source: a man aged 18 to 30 in good health.

This clonotype came up many times. This chain's CDR3 is CASSSMTVSETQYF. CDR3 bases: TGTGCCAGCAGCTCGATGACAGTCAGCGAGACCCAGTACTTC. The chain couples TRBV7-8 to TRBJ2-5; weak D call: TRBD1 (5 bases). Trimming pared 4 bases from V and 5 bases from J, leaving 14 bases between. CDR1 is SGHVS and CDR2 is FQNEAQ in the germline V gene. The CDR3 covers 14 residues.

A note on this clonotype: Being one base from a much bigger clone, this may be a read error. The V call is TRBV27, the J call TRBJ2-7; D might be TRBD2 (6 bases). CDR1 is MNHEY, CDR2 SMNVEV, per germline (reference sequence). V was clipped by 3 bases and J by 4 bases, with 16 bases between them. There are 15 residues in the CDR3. The CDR3 DNA is TGTGCCAGCAGTTTCTCGGGACTTTACGGGTACGAGCAGTACTTC. Translated, it gives CASSFSGLYGYEQYF.

The chain is built from TRBV6-4 and TRBJ2-1; TRBD2 aligns across 9 bases. The V and J ends lost 7 bases and 9 bases, in that order; junction bases with no gene match: 16. The CDR3 contains 16 residues. Germline loops: CDR1 MRHNA, CDR2 SNTAGT. The CDR3 protein is CASTPEAGGSVGEQFF. CDR3 DNA: TGTGCCAGCACCCCTGAAGCGGGGGGTTCTGTAGGTGAGCAGTTCTTC.

This clonotype occurred a few times. This chain links TRBV14 with TRBJ2-3, with TRBD2 matching over 9 bases. The V gene end was trimmed by 0 bases and the J gene end by 4 bases; junction bases not matched to a gene: 14. CDR3 length: 19 amino acids. Germline loops: CDR1 SGHDN, CDR2 FVKESK. The CDR3: CASSQDLGLAGLYADTQYF. CDR3 bases: TGTGCCAGCAGCCAAGATCTAGGGCTAGCGGGGCTGTATGCAGATACGCAGTATTTT.

V is TRBV30 and J is TRBJ2-1, with D possibly TRBD2 on 5 matching bases. This CDR3 comprises 12 residues. V lost 3 bases, J lost 10 bases, and 13 bases lay in between. In germline, CDR1 is GTSNPN, CDR2 SVGIG (reference sequence). The CDR3 sequence is CAWRGMGDEQFF. As DNA, the CDR3 is TGTGCCTGGAGGGGAATGGGAGACGAGCAGTTCTTC.

This clonotype was counted a few times. V and J are TRBV5-1 and TRBJ2-3, with TRBD2 matching over 13 bases. V dropped 9 bases and J dropped 2; count of bases not matched to a gene: 9. This CDR3 comprises 16 residues. Germline V gene lookup returns CDR1 SGHRS and CDR2 YFSETQ. CDR3 DNA: TGCGCCAACAGTAGAACTAGCGGGGGGGCCACAGATACGCAGTATTTT. Its translation: CANSRTSGGATDTQYF.

The chain employs TRBV6-2 or TRBV6-3 and TRBJ1-1, with D possibly TRBD1 on 6 matching bases. Trimming pared 2 bases from V and 4 bases from J, leaving 14 bases between. CDR3 length: 15 amino acids. In germline, CDR1 is MNHEY, CDR2 SVGEGT. CDR3 sequence reads: CASSYLQGPGTEAFF. The CDR3 DNA reads TGTGCCAGCAGTTACCTACAGGGCCCGGGCACTGAAGCTTTCTTT.

This clonotype was seen a handful of times. The rearrangement joins TRBV27 to TRBJ2-1; D call uncertain. This CDR3 spans 12 amino acids. Germline CDR1 reads MNHEY; CDR2 reads SMNVEV (reference sequence). V was cut by 5 bases and J by 9 bases, with 11 bases left in between. The CDR3 DNA sequence: TGTGCCAGCAGTCGGTGGGGTACTGAGCAGTTCTTC. Translated, it gives CASSRWGTEQFF.

This clonotype has just one count. The genes are TRBV4-2 and TRBJ2-5; 7 bases are a match to TRBD2. The J call could be wrong; TRBJ2-1 is a better fit for the DNA end. The CDR3 runs 19 residues. The germline V gene encodes CDR1 LGHNA and CDR2 YNFKEQ. The CDR3 nucleotides read TGTGCCAGCAGCCATCCTGCGGGCGTATCGGGACTAAACCAAGAGACCCAGTTCTTC. Protein: CASSHPAGVSGLNQETQFF.

The chain employs TRBV20-1 and TRBJ2-3, with 10 bases lining up with TRBD2. V lost 5 bases, J lost 5 bases, and 7 bases stayed unmatched. The CDR3 is made up of 14 amino acids. Germline V gene sequence: CDR1 DFQATT, CDR2 SNEGSKA (reference sequence). CDR3 protein: CSAGSSGGIDTQYF. CDR3 sequence (DNA): TGCAGTGCTGGCTCTAGCGGGGGCATAGATACGCAGTATTTT.

The rearrangement links TRBV20-1 to TRBJ2-5; D remains unclear. The V gene lost 6 bases and the J gene lost 8 bases, with 4 bases spanning the gap. This CDR3 has 8 residues. Germline values: CDR1 DFQATT, CDR2 SNEGSKA (reference sequence). This chain's CDR3 is CSADTQYF. The CDR3 DNA sequence: TGCAGTGCGGATACCCAGTACTTC.

The chain has TRBV11-2 and TRBJ2-3; D perhaps matches TRBD1 (6 bases). CDR3 length equals 15 residues. The germline gives CDR1 SGHAT, CDR2 FQNNGV. Between the trimmed V and J ends, which lost 8 bases and 0 bases, there was a span of 15 bases. CDR3 nucleotide sequence: TGTGCCAGCCGAGCCGTCAGGGGAAGCACAGATACGCAGTATTTT. Translation: CASRAVRGSTDTQYF.

The chain links TRBV20-1 to TRBJ1-6, with D uncertain. The CDR3 totals 13 residues. The V and J ends lost 1 base and 4 bases respectively, with 5 bases between them. From germline, CDR1 is DFQATT and CDR2 SNEGSKA (reference sequence). This CDR3 reads CSARVDYNSPLHF. The CDR3 DNA reads TGCAGTGCTAGAGTCGATTATAATTCACCCCTCCACTTT.

This clonotype was seen a handful of times. The chain joins TRBV20-1 to TRBJ1-2, with TRBD1 matching over 11 bases. CDR3 size: 14 residues. The J segment lost 7 bases and the V segment lost 3 bases, leaving 7 bases of the junction unmatched. The germline V gene has CDR1 DFQATT and CDR2 SNEGSKA (reference sequence). CDR3 sequence (DNA): TGCAGTGCTAGCCGGGACAGGGGGTTCGGTGGCTACACCTTC. It codes for CSASRDRGFGGYTF.

The rearrangement links TRBV12-3 or TRBV12-4 to TRBJ2-3; D unclear. The CDR3 totals 15 residues. The V end lost 2 bases, the J end lost 0 bases, and 9 bases lay between the germline ends. The CDR3 DNA is TGTGCCAGCAGTTTAAGGGTCTCCAGCACAGATACGCAGTATTTT. This encodes CASSLRVSSTDTQYF.

The chain employs TRBV7-2 and TRBJ1-3, with TRBD1 matching over 7 bases. Per the germline V gene, CDR1 is SGHTA and CDR2 is FQGNSA. V trimming: 4 bases; J trimming: 5 bases; junction bases outside the gene matches: 8. The CDR3 totals 15 residues. The CDR3 DNA follows: TGTGCCAGCAGCTGGACCACAGGGGAGAGAAACACCATATATTTT. Translating it yields CASSWTTGERNTIYF.

The CDR3 here is CASSREGAGGWVNTEAFF. The DNA for the CDR3 is TGTGCCAGCAGTAGAGAGGGGGCAGGAGGGTGGGTGAACACTGAAGCTTTCTTT. The chain couples TRBV12-3 or TRBV12-4 to TRBJ1-1, with 7 bases aligning to TRBD1. CDR3 length: 18 amino acids. Losses at the gene ends were 5 bases for V and 0 bases for J; bases not matched to a gene: 15.

This clonotype has more than one count but fewer than ten. The chain recombines TRBV20-1 with TRBJ2-3; D ambiguous. The germline V gene has CDR1 DFQATT and CDR2 SNEGSKA (reference sequence). V shed 4 bases and J shed 4 bases, with 12 bases lying between them. The CDR3 extends over 13 amino acids. CDR3 in amino acids: CSAKLAASDTQYF. The CDR3 DNA sequence: TGCAGTGCTAAATTGGCGGCGTCAGATACGCAGTATTTT.

The chain combines TRBV3-1 with TRBJ2-7; possible D gene TRBD2, 5 bases. This CDR3 is built from 14 residues. Germline-derived CDR1 and CDR2 are LGHDT and YNNKEL (reference sequence). The V end was cut by 0 bases, the J end by 3 bases, with 9 bases between. DNA of the CDR3: TGTGCCAGCAGCCAAGATGCGAGCGGCTACGAGCAGTACTTC. Protein product: CASSQDASGYEQYF.

This clonotype was picked up one time. The J gene is TRBJ2-3, the V gene TRBV20-1, with TRBD2 identical over 7 bases. After removal of 5 bases from V and 4 bases from J, the junction contained 9 bases not matched to a gene. Germline V gene lookup returns CDR1 DFQATT and CDR2 SNEGSKA (reference sequence). This CDR3 has 14 amino acids. The CDR3 DNA reads TGCAGTGCTCCTCAAGGACTAGTAGCAGATACGCAGTATTTT. Protein product: CSAPQGLVADTQYF.

The chain is built from TRBV3-1 and TRBJ2-1; 8 positions agree with TRBD2. The V segment lost 1 base and the J segment 10 bases; nucleotides outside the gene matches: 3. CDR1 and CDR2 from the germline V gene are LGHDT and YNNKEL (reference sequence). The CDR3 is 13 amino acids. CDR3 in amino acids: CASSQGSGGEQFF. As DNA, the CDR3 is TGTGCCAGCAGCCAAGGGAGCGGGGGCGAGCAGTTCTTC.

This clonotype was recorded at least ten times. The V gene is TRBV7-2, the J gene TRBJ2-1; 14 bases agree with TRBD2. After removal of 5 bases from V and 9 bases from J, the junction contained 6 bases not matched to a gene. Germline loops: CDR1 SGHTA, CDR2 FQGNSA. The CDR3 totals 15 residues. CDR3 nucleotide sequence: TGTGCCAGCAGCCCCCGGACTAGCGGGGGGACTGAGCAGTTCTTC. It codes for CASSPRTSGGTEQFF.

The V and J genes are TRBV18 and TRBJ1-5, with D possibly matching TRBD1 (5 bases). The CDR3 runs 14 residues. Trimming left V 1 base short and J 6 bases short, with 10 bases between. Germline CDR1 reads KGHSH; CDR2 reads LQKENI. The CDR3 DNA reads as TGTGCCAGCTCACCACAGGGGATGGTTCAGCCCCAGCATTTT. Its protein product is CASSPQGMVQPQHF.